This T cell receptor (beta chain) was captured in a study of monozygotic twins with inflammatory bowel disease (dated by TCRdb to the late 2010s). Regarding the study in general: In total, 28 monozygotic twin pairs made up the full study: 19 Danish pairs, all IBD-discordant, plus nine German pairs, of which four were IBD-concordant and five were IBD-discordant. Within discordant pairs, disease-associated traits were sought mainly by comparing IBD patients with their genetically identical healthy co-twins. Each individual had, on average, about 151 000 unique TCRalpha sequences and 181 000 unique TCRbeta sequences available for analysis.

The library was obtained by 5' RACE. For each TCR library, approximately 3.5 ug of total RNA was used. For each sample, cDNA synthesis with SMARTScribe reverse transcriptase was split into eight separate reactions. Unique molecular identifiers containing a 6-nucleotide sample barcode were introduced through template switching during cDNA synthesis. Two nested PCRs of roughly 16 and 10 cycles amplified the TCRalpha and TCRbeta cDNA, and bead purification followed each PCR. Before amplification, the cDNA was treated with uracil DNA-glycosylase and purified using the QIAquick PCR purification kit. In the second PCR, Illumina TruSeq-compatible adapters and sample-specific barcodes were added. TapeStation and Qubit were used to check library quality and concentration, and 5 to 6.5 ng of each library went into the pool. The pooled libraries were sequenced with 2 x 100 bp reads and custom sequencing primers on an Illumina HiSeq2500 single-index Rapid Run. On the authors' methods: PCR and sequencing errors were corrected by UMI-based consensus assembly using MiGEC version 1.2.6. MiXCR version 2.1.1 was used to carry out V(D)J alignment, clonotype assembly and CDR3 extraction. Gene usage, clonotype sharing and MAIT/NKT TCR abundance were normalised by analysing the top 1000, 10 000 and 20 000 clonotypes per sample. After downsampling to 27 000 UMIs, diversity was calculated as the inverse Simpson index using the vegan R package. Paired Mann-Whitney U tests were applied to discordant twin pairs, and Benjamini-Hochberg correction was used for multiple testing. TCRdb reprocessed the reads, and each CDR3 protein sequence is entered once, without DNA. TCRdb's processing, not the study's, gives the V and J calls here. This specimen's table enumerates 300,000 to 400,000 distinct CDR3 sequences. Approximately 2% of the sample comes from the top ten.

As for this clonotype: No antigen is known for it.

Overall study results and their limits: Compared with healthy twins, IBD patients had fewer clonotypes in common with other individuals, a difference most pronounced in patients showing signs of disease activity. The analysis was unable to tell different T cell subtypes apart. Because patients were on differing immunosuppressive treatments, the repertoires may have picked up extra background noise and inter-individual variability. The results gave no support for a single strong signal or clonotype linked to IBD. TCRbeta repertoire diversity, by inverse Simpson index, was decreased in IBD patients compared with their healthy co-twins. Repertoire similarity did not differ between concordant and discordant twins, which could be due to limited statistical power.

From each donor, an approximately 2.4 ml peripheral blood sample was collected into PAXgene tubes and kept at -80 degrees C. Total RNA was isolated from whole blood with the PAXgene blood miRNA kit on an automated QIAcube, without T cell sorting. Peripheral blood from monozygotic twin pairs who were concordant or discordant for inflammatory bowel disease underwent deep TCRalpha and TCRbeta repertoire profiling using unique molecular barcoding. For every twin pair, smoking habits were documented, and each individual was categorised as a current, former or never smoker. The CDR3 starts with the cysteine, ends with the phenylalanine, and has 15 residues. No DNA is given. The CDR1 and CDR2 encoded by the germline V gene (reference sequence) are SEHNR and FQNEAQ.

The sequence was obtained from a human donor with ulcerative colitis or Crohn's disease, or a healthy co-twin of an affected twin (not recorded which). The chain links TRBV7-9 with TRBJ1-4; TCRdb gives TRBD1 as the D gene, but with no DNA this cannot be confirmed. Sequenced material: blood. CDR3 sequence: CASSANRETTEKLFF.